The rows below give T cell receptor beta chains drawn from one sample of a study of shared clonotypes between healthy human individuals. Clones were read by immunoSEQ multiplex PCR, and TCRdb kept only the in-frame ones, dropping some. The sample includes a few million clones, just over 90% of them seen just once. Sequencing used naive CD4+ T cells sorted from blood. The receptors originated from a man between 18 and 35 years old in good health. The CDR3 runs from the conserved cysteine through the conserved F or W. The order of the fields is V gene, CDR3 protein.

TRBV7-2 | CASSLSSGSDSPYEQYF
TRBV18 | CASSPPVPGDGYTF
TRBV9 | CASSPNEQGAHNYGYTF
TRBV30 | CAWSTYYEQYF
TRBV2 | CASRDRTSGNTIYF
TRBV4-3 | CASSQELGWRAQHF
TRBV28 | CASSPSGQGEGKLFF
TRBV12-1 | CASSSDRASGRFTTYEQYF
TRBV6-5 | CASSRDRDGQPQHF
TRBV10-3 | CAINDRSSTDTQYF
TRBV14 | CASSQVYRGHNTEAFF
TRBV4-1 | CASSPSQGMRYEQYF
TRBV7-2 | CASSFRPGLAAQGEQFF
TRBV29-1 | CSVDQDGYTF
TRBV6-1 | CASSEFGASGSYEQYF
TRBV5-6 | CASSHNAGAGGNTIYF
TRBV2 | CASLGLAGLNEQFF
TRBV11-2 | CASSFDRLAYEQYF
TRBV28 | CASSLTTSGGANNEQFF
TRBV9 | CASSVDSSRAEQFF
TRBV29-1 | CSVEDQAGGYNEQFF
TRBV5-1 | CASSPDPGTALLPQHF
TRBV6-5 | CASSSSAGGLTDTQYF
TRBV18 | CASSPTHLAGVSYNEQFF
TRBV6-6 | CASSYQQGSNQPQHF
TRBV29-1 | CSVKKDKWFMARDRGGGTEAFF
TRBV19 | CASSSVLHGDKNIQYF
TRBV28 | CASSPSTGDIYEQYF
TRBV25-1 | CASGPGLAVYEQYF
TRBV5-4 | CASSLGGLGLNNEQFF
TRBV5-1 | CASSLLLGTEAFF
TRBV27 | CASSPTRDRGRETQYF
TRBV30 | CAWSGQGAGKLFF
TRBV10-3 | CAIRATGAIDTGELFF
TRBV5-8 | CASSYPGTSGGSKNIQYF
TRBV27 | CASSFRGGNEKLFF
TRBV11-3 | CASSLGGRTGETQYF
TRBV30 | CAWKGSLTGELFF
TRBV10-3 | CAIAPSTNEKLFF
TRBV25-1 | CASSPPTGYEQYF
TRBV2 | CGGDRGLSEQYF
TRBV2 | CASRGTGLFTDTQYF
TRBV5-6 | CASSFPSGLETQYF
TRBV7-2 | CASSLLVWGDGGYTF
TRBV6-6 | CASTQGYNSPLHF
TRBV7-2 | CASSSGPEQPQHF
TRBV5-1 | CASTDGSSNTGELFF
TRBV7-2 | CASSLATRGGETQYF
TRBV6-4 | CASSLTGVGANVLTF
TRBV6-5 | CASRVAGGQETQYF
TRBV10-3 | CAIRAGQVTDTQYF
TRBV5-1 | CASSAKQGEVSYNEQFF
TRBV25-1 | CASSVGRMVTNEKLFF
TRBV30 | CSLERRNQPQHF
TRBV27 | CASSLAPGYGYTF